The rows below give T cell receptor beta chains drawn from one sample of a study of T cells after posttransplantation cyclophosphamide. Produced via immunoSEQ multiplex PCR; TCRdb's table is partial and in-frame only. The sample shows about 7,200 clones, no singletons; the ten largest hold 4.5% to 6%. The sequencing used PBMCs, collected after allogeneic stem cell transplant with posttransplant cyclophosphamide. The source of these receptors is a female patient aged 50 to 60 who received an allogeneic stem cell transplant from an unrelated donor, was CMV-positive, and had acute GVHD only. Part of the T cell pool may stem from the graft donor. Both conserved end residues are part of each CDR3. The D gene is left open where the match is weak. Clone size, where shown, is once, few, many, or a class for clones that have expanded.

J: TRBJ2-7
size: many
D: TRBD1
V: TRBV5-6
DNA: TGTGCCAGCAGGGGACAGGCTGGCCACGAGCAGTACTTC
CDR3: CASRGQAGHEQYF

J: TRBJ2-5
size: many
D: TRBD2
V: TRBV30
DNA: TGTGCCTGGAGTTTAGGACTAGCGGGAGAGAGCGGGGAGACCCAGTACTTC
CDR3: CAWSLGLAGESGETQYF

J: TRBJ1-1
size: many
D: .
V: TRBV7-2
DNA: TGTGCCAGCAGCGTTAGCGGGCGTTCTGAAGCTTTCTTT
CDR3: CASSVSGRSEAFF

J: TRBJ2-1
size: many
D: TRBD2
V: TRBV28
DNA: TGTGCCAGCAGTTTTAGCGGGATGTGGAATGAGCAGTTCTTC
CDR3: CASSFSGMWNEQFF

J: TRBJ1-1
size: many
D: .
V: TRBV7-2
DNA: TGTGCCAGCAGCTTAGCTCAGATGAACACTGAAGCTTTCTTT
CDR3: CASSLAQMNTEAFF

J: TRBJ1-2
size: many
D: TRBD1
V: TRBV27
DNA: TGTGCCAGCAGTTTAGGGACAGGGGCTGGCCGAGGCTATGGCTACACCTTC
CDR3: CASSLGTGAGRGYGYTF

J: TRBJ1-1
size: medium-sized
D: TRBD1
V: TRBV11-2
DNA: TGTGCCAGCAGCCGGGACAGGGGCACTGAAGCTTTCTTT
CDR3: CASSRDRGTEAFF

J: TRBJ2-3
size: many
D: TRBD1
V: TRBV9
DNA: TGTGCCAGCAGCGTAGTACAGGGGGCACGAGATACGCAGTATTTT
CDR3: CASSVVQGARDTQYF

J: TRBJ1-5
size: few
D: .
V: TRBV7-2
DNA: TGTGCCAGCAGCCTGGGAGGGGCGGGCCAGCCCCAGCATTTT
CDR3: CASSLGGAGQPQHF

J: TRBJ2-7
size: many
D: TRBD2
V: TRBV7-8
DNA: TGTGCCAGCAGCGTGACTAGCGTGAGGACGGGGGTCTACGAGCAGTACTTC
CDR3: CASSVTSVRTGVYEQYF

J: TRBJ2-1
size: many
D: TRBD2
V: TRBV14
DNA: TGTGCCAGCAGCCTTATTGGGACTAGCGGGAGGAATGAGCAGTTCTTC
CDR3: CASSLIGTSGRNEQFF

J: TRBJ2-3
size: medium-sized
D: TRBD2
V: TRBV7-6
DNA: TGTGCCAGCAGCTTAATCACTAGCGGGCTGAATGGGGATACGCAGTATTTT
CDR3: CASSLITSGLNGDTQYF

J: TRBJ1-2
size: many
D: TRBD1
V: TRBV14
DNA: TGTGCCAGCAGCCACTGGACAGGGAGAGGCGACTATGGCTACACCTTC
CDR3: CASSHWTGRGDYGYTF

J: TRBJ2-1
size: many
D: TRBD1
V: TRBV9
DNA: TGTGCCAGCAGCGTAGGTAGGGGGCGATACAATGAGCAGTTCTTC
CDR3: CASSVGRGRYNEQFF

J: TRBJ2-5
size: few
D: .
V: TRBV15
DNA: TGTGCCACCAGCAGCTCCAGGGTGTCCCAAGAGACCCAGTACTTC
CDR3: CATSSSRVSQETQYF

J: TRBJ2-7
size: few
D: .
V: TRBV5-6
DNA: TGTGCCAGCAGCCCCGGGTCGCCCTACGAGCAGTACTTC
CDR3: CASSPGSPYEQYF

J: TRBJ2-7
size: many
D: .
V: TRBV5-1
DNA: TGCGCCAGCGGCTTCGTCGGGGATTCCTACGAGCAGTACTTC
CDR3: CASGFVGDSYEQYF

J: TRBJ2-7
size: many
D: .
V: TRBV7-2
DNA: TGTGCCAGCAGCTTAGCAGTTAGCTCCTACGAGCAGTACTTC
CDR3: CASSLAVSSYEQYF

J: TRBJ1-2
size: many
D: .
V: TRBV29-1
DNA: TGCAGCGCCGCGGGGTCAAACTATGGCTACACCTTC
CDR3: CSAAGSNYGYTF

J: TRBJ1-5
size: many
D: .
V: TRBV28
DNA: TGTGCCAGCAGTTTAGGAGGGGCCCCCAGATGGAGCAATCAGCCCCAGCATTTT
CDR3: CASSLGGAPRWSNQPQHF

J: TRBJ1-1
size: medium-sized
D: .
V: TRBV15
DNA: TGTGCCACCAGCAGGAGGGCTGAAGCTTTCTTT
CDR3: CATSRRAEAFF

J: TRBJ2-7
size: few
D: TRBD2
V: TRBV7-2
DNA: TGTGCCAGCAGATCCCCGGGACTAGCGGGTTACGAGCAGTACTTC
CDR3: CASRSPGLAGYEQYF

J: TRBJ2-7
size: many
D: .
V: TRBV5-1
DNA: TGCGCCAGCAGCTTGAGAGGGGAACAGCGGGCGCAGTACTTC
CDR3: CASSLRGEQRAQYF

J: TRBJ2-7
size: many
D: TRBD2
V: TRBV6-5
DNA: TGTGCCAGCAGTTGGCGGGAGGGCCACGAGCAGTACTTC
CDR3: CASSWREGHEQYF

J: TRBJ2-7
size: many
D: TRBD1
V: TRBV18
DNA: TGTGCCAGCTCACCCGGGACAGGAAACTACGAGCAGTACTTC
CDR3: CASSPGTGNYEQYF

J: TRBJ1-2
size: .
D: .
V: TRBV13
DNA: TGTGCCAGCAGCACTCGGGCAGCGGGCTATGGCTACACCTTC
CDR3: CASSTRAAGYGYTF

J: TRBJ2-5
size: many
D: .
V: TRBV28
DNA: TGTGCCAGCAGTTCCCCGGAGACCCAGTACTTC
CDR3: CASSSPETQYF

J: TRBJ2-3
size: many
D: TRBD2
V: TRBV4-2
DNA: TGTGCCAGCAGCCAAGGGACTAGCGGACGCACAGATACGCAGTATTTT
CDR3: CASSQGTSGRTDTQYF

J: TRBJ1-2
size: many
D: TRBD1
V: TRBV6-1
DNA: TGTGCCAGCAGTTCAGGGGGCGCGAATAACTATGGCTACACCTTC
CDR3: CASSSGGANNYGYTF

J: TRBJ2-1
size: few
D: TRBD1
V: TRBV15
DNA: TGTGCCACCAGCGCCCGACAGGGGATACCCTACAATGAGCAGTTCTTC
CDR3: CATSARQGIPYNEQFF

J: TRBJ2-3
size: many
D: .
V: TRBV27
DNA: TGTGCCAGCCCCCTGAGGTATACGCAGTATTTT
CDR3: CASPLRYTQYF

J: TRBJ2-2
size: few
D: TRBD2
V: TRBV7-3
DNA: TGTGCCAGCAGCGCGGGACTAGCGGGCCTCACCGGGGAGCTGTTTTTT
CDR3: CASSAGLAGLTGELFF

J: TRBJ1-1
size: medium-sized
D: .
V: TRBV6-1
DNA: TGTGCCAGCAGTGAACAACTGCTGAACACTGAAGCTTTCTTT
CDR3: CASSEQLLNTEAFF

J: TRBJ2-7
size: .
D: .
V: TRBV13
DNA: TGTGCCAGCAGCTTAGGCCTTGGCGGACTCTACGAGCAGTACTTC
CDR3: CASSLGLGGLYEQYF

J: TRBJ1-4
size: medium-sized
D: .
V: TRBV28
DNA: TGTGCCAGCAGTTTAGGGACATCGCGAAATGAAAAACTGTTTTTT
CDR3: CASSLGTSRNEKLFF

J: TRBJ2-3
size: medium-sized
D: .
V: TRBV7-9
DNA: TGTGCCAGCAGCTCCCAGGGTTCCACTAGCACAGATACGCAGTATTTT
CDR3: CASSSQGSTSTDTQYF

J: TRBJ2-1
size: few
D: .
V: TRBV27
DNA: TGTGCCAGCAGGGCATGGGCCACCAGTCCCTCCGTGAAGAATGAGCAGTTCTTC
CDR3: CASRAWATSPSVKNEQFF

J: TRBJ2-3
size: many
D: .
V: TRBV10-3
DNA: TGTGCCATCAGGGACTCTCTGGGCACAGATACGCAGTATTTT
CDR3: CAIRDSLGTDTQYF

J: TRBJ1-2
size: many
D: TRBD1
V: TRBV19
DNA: TGTGCCAGTAGTGTGACAGGGGCCTATGGCTACACCTTC
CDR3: CASSVTGAYGYTF

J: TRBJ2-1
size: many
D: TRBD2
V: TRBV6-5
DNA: TGTGCCAGCAGGCGGGGGGGGGACCATGAGCAGTTCTTC
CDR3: CASRRGGDHEQFF

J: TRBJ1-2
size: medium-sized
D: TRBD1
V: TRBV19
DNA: TGTGCCAGTAGTACTACAGGGGAGCACTATGGCTACACCTTC
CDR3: CASSTTGEHYGYTF

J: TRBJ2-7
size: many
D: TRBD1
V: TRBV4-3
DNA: TGCGCCAGCAGCCAAGATCGGGCCGGACAGGGGCTCGACGAGCAGTACTTC
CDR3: CASSQDRAGQGLDEQYF

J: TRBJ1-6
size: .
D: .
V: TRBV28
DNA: TGTGCCAGCAGCCTTGGGATGGGGCTTTCACCCCTCCACTTT
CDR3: CASSLGMGLSPLHF

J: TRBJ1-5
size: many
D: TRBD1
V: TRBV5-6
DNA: TGTGCCAGCAGCTTGGCCGGGACAGGGGGTCAGCCCCAGCATTTT
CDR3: CASSLAGTGGQPQHF

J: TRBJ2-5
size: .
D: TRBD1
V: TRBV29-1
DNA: TGCAGCGCAGCCGGGACAGCCCAAGAGACCCAGTACTTC
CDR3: CSAAGTAQETQYF

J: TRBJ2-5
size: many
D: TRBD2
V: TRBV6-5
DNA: TGTGCCAGCAGCCAGACTAGCGGGAGTCGGGAGACCCAGTACTTC
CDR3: CASSQTSGSRETQYF

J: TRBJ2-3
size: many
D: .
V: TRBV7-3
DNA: TGTGCCAGCAGTTACACAGATACGCAGTATTTT
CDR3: CASSYTDTQYF

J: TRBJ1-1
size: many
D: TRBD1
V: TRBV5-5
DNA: TGTGCCAGCAGCATAGAGGGGGCACACACTGAAGCTTTCTTT
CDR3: CASSIEGAHTEAFF

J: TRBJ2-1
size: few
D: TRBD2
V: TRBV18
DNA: TGTGCCAGCTCAATGATAGGACTAGCGCACACCTACAATGAGCAGTTCTTC
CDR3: CASSMIGLAHTYNEQFF

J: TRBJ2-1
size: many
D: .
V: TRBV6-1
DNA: TGTGCCAGCAGTGCGCTAGCTGTGGCGGATGAGCAGTTCTTC
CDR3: CASSALAVADEQFF

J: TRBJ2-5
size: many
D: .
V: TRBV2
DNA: TGTGCCAGCAGTGAGTTGCGGGACTACTTC
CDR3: CASSELRDYF